The present T cell receptor (beta chain) was sequenced within a study of blood T cell repertoires in COVID-19 (dated by TCRdb to the early 2020s). About the study as a whole: The collaborator samples originated in the United States, Italy and Spain and spanned the acute and convalescent phases of COVID-19. The prospective study material was composed of cDNA or gDNA derived from T cells, B-cell-depleted T cells, or PBMCs. Subjects who had been exposed to COVID-19, were actively infected with it, or had recovered from it provided the deeply sampled blood TCRbeta repertoires that made up the dataset. The repertoires were released in a freely available public database meant as a resource for research on the immune response to SARS-CoV-2. Samples were obtained from the ongoing ImmuneRACE study (first 160 participants) and from over 1,000 subjects provided by 6 global collaborators. The sample metadata nearly always contained a de-identified subject ID, COVID-19 status, age in years and sex. Where available, HLA class I and class II types were obtained from metadata supplied by the sample provider rather than from assay-based typing.

Broader findings and caveats from the paper: How much clinical and demographic metadata was included differed by source and by participant, and the metadata was provided uncurated.

TCRbeta CDR3 regions were amplified from genomic DNA by means of the immunoSEQ Assay, a bias-controlled multiplex PCR. In the source study's methods: Within the assay, amplification of reference gene primers was used to estimate how many nucleated cells each sample contained. To quantify the absolute abundance of each unique TCRbeta CDR3 rearrangement, sequence reads were collapsed and filtered. For each sample, productive Simpson clonality was calculated as the square root of Simpson's diversity index over productive rearrangements. The table comes from immuneACCESS by way of TCRdb, which keeps in-frame sequences with V and J called. Part of the clones is missing from these tables; in studies checked, under half for an unresolved V gene and the rest for unknown reasons. V and J calls and clone size are as listed in that table; D and trimming were resolved from the DNA. Recorded for this sample are 100,000 or so clones; roughly 80% of them occurred a single time. Roughly 9.4% of the sample is held by the ten biggest clonotypes.

The collaborating institutions used their own protocols to collect whole blood in K2EDTA tubes. For TCRbeta analysis, collaborators shipped samples in one of three forms: frozen whole blood, isolated PBMCs, or DNA extracted from either of those sample types. Trimming leaves V shorter by 5 bases and J shorter by 2 bases, with the junction holding 3 bases beyond the gene matches. Taken from cysteine to phenylalanine, the CDR3 has 15 residues. The only DNA kept is the CDR3, 45 bases in frame from the first base. CDR1 and CDR2 are read off the germline V gene (reference sequence) as SEHNR and FQNEAQ. This clone was picked up a small number of times. The antigen it binds to is not known. Base qualities were left out, and no much larger clone turns up one base away.

The receptor was isolated from a woman in her 70s with acute or convalescent COVID-19. The rearrangement joined TRBV7-9 to TRBJ2-4, with TRBD1 identical over 10 junction bases. The sample was peripheral blood. The CDR3 amino acid sequence is: CASSRTGGSKNIQYF. The bases are TGTGCCAGCAGCCGGACAGGGGGGTCCAAAAACATTCAGTACTTC.